These 23 T cell receptor beta chains share one sample of origin, sequenced in a study of cytomegalovirus exposure and HLA in healthy donors. The PCR used 60 Vbeta and 13 Jbeta primers. The protocol was immunoSEQ multiplex PCR, while the TCRdb copy is restricted to in-frame clones and leaves out a portion. This sample has 150,000 to 200,000 clones; less than 90% occur once, and the top ten carry about 1.6%. Sequencing used PBMCs. The receptors originated from a man in his fifties in good health and CMV-seronegative.

The rearrangement joins TRBV19 to TRBJ1-5, with 9 nucleotides matching TRBD1. V trimming: 2 bases; J trimming: 6 bases; junction bases outside the gene matches: 5. Germline CDR1 reads LNHDA; CDR2 reads SQIVND (reference sequence). This CDR3 spans 15 amino acids. In DNA form, the CDR3 reads TGTGCCAGTAGTATATCACAGGGGGCTGGTCAGCCCCAGCATTTT. This translates into CASSISQGAGQPQHF.

The gene calls are TRBV5-4 and TRBJ2-7; the match to TRBD2 covers 11 bases. Germline-derived CDR1 and CDR2 are SGHNT and YYREEE (reference sequence). This CDR3 contains 15 residues. The ends lost 2 bases at V and 5 bases at J; junction bases unmatched: 6. CDR3 DNA: TGTGCCAGCAGCTTCCCTAGCGGGGGGCAGGACGAGCAGTACTTC. Translating gives CASSFPSGGQDEQYF.

This sequence joins TRBV5-4 and TRBJ2-1; TRBD1 matches at 9 bases. CDR1 and CDR2 from the germline V gene are SGHNT and YYREEE (reference sequence). The trim removed 4 bases at V and 4 bases at J, leaving 6 bases unmatched. CDR3 length equals 15 residues. CDR3 loop: CASSGTGSLYNEQFF. The CDR3, as DNA: TGTGCCAGCAGCGGGACAGGGTCCCTTTACAATGAGCAGTTCTTC.

V is TRBV12-5 and J is TRBJ1-1; no clear D. Deletions cut 6 bases from V and 2 bases from J, with 19 bases between. Germline assignment: CDR1 LGHNT and CDR2 FRNRAP. CDR3 length equals 16 residues. The CDR3 DNA is TGTGCTAGTGGACAAAACAGACAAACGGCAAACACTGAAGCTTTCTTT. Translating gives CASGQNRQTANTEAFF.

The J gene is TRBJ2-1, the V gene TRBV6-5, with 7 bases identical to TRBD1. Germline lookup yields CDR1 MNHEY and CDR2 SVGAGI. The J segment lost 3 bases and the V segment lost 6 bases, leaving 5 bases of the junction unmatched. The CDR3 is made up of 14 amino acids. CDR3 in amino acids: CASRRQGGYNEQFF. In DNA form, the CDR3 reads TGTGCCAGCAGACGACAGGGCGGCTACAATGAGCAGTTCTTC.

The chain couples TRBV7-3 to TRBJ2-3; perhaps TRBD1 as D (6 bases). Trimming took off 5 bases at V and 0 bases at J, with 9 bases between the two ends. Germline CDR1 SGHTA, CDR2 FQGTGA. This CDR3 comprises 14 residues. CDR3 loop: CASSQGHSTDTQYF. In nucleotides, the CDR3 is TGTGCCAGCAGCCAGGGACATAGCACAGATACGCAGTATTTT. Together with reference TRBV7-3 and TRBJ2-3, the CDR3 gives the full variable domain: GAGVSQTPSNKVTEKGKYVELRCDPISGHTALYWYRQSLGQGPEFLIYFQGTGAADDSGLPNDRFFAVRPEGSVSTLKIQRTERGDSAVYLCASSQGHSTDTQYFGPGTRLTVL.

CDR3 nucleotide sequence: TGTGCCAGCAGCTTGTCAGTAGCGGGAGGATGGGGGGAGACCCAGTACTTC. This encodes CASSLSVAGGWGETQYF. V usage is TRBV5-6 and J usage is TRBJ2-5; 10 bases line up with TRBD2. V shed 1 base, J shed 5 bases, and the junction held 11 bases outside the gene matches. The CDR3 loop spans 17 amino acids. Germline CDR1 is SGHDT and CDR2 is YYEEEE.

J is TRBJ2-5 and V is TRBV11-1; 13 positions agree with TRBD2. The CDR3 contains 16 residues. Germline-derived CDR1 and CDR2 are SGHAT and FQDESV (reference sequence). The V segment lost 5 bases and the J segment 4 bases; nucleotides outside the gene matches: 7. For the CDR3, the DNA is TGTGCCAGCAGCCCGAGGACTAGCGGGAGTTTAGAGACCCAGTACTTC. Amino acid sequence: CASSPRTSGSLETQYF.

This rearrangement joins TRBV5-1 to TRBJ1-2; maybe TRBD1 (5 bases). Germline assignment: CDR1 SGHRS and CDR2 YFSETQ. This CDR3 is 15 amino acids long. Trimming pared 0 bases from V and 0 bases from J, leaving 9 bases between. CDR3: CASSLVAGPNYGYTF. The CDR3 DNA sequence: TGCGCCAGCAGCTTGGTGGCAGGGCCTAACTATGGCTACACCTTC.

The V gene is TRBV7-3, the J gene TRBJ2-1, with 10 bases identical to TRBD2. V dropped 5 bases and J dropped 2; count of bases not matched to a gene: 3. Germline V gives CDR1 SGHTA, CDR2 FQGTGA. The CDR3 is made up of 15 amino acids. The CDR3 reads CASSQSGGAYNEQFF. The CDR3 DNA reads as TGTGCCAGCAGCCAAAGCGGGGGGGCCTACAATGAGCAGTTCTTC.

The chain joins TRBV29-1 to TRBJ2-7, with TRBD1 identical over 9 bases. The J segment lost 7 bases and the V segment lost 4 bases, leaving 5 bases of the junction unmatched. From germline, CDR1 is SQVTM and CDR2 ANQGSEA. The CDR3 length is 12 residues. This CDR3 reads CSVAGQGWEQYF. In DNA, the CDR3 is TGCAGCGTTGCAGGACAGGGGTGGGAGCAGTACTTC.

V is TRBV27 and J is TRBJ2-7; 8 bases match TRBD2. This CDR3 has 14 amino acids. The trim removed 5 bases at V and 4 bases at J, leaving 7 bases unmatched. CDR1 and CDR2 (germline): MNHEY, SMNVEV (reference sequence). The CDR3 loop is CASSELAGSYEQYF. CDR3 in DNA: TGTGCCAGCAGTGAATTAGCGGGATCGTACGAGCAGTACTTC.

The sample holds a few counts of this clone. The V and J genes are TRBV5-1 and TRBJ2-2; D uncertain. The V gene's germline CDR1 is SGHRS and CDR2 YFSETQ. V lost 0 bases, J lost 0 bases, and 3 bases lay in between. The CDR3 runs to 14 residues. The CDR3: CASSLAANTGELFF. Here the CDR3 DNA reads TGCGCCAGCAGCTTGGCAGCGAACACCGGGGAGCTGTTTTTT.

V gene TRBV2 combines with J gene TRBJ1-3; TRBD1 is a possible D gene (6 bases). Germline CDR1 reads SNHLY; CDR2 reads FYNNEI. V lost 5 bases to trimming and J lost 0 bases, with 14 bases between them. The CDR3 sequence is 16 residues long. The CDR3 spells CASSPGQIASGNTIYF. CDR3 nucleotide sequence: TGTGCCAGCAGTCCCGGACAGATAGCCTCTGGAAACACCATATATTTT.

Concerning this clone itself: This sample also contains other DNA sequences that code for the same CDR3. The rearrangement links TRBV7-2 to TRBJ2-5; TRBD1 is a possible D gene (7 bases). Per the germline V gene, CDR1 is SGHTA and CDR2 is FQGNSA. This CDR3 is built from 14 residues. The V and J ends lost 2 bases and 2 bases respectively, with 9 bases between them. The chain's CDR3 is CASSLQGGQETQYF. CDR3 DNA sequence: TGTGCCAGCAGCTTACAGGGGGGACAAGAGACCCAGTACTTC.

The chain employs TRBV27 and TRBJ2-1; D possibly corresponds to TRBD2 (5 bases). CDR3 length: 15 residues. Between the trimmed V and J ends, which lost 2 bases and 8 bases, there was a span of 16 bases. Germline loops: CDR1 MNHEY, CDR2 SMNVEV (reference sequence). CDR3 sequence (DNA): TGTGCCAGCAGTTTACTGGACTCTTTTCCCCATGAGCAGTTCTTC. This encodes CASSLLDSFPHEQFF.

In its sample, this clone was seen a few times. The chain combines TRBV4-2 with TRBJ2-5; 14 bases line up with TRBD2. Germline assignment: CDR1 LGHNA and CDR2 YNFKEQ. Trimming removed 2 bases from V and 3 bases from J; junction bases left unmatched: 2. The CDR3 extends over 16 amino acids. In DNA, the CDR3 is TGTGCCAGCAGCCAAAGGACTAGCGGGGGGAAAGAGACCCAGTACTTC. Its translation: CASSQRTSGGKETQYF.

The genes are TRBV2 and TRBJ1-2; no definite D call. Germline values: CDR1 SNHLY, CDR2 FYNNEI. Trimming shortened V by 6 bases and J by 7 bases, and 15 bases separated the two germline ends. This CDR3 contains 13 residues. The CDR3 loop reads CASRRVTRGGYTF. The CDR3 DNA follows: TGTGCCAGCAGGCGGGTCACTCGTGGTGGCTACACCTTC.

The J gene is TRBJ1-5, the V gene TRBV30; 9 bases are a match to TRBD1. CDR3 length: 15 amino acids. Per germline, CDR1 GTSNPN and CDR2 SVGIG (reference sequence). The V gene end was trimmed by 1 base and the J gene end by 6 bases; junction bases not matched to a gene: 7. In DNA, the CDR3 is TGTGCCTGGAGTGAGGGGACAGGGAGCGGTCAGCCCCAGCATTTT. Translation gives CAWSEGTGSGQPQHF. Full variable domain (rest looked up from reference TRBV30 and TRBJ1-5): SQTIHQWPATLVQPVGSPLSLECTVEGTSNPNLYWYRQAAGRGLQLLFYSVGIGQISSEVPQNLSASRPQDRQFILSSKKLLLSDSGFYLCAWSEGTGSGQPQHFGDGTRLSIL.

The V call is TRBV5-1, the J call TRBJ2-5; a possible D gene is TRBD1 (6 bases). V dropped 0 bases and J dropped 3 bases, with 15 bases sitting between them. Germline assignment: CDR1 SGHRS and CDR2 YFSETQ. The CDR3 sequence is 16 residues long. The CDR3 region has the DNA TGCGCCAGCAGCTTGGTCGACGGGACATCGAAAGAGACCCAGTACTTC. Translated, it gives CASSLVDGTSKETQYF.

The chain recombines TRBV28 with TRBJ2-2; no clear D. CDR3 size: 15 residues. Germline loops: CDR1 MDHEN, CDR2 SYDVKM. Trimming shortened V by 6 bases and J by 2 bases, and 13 bases separated the two germline ends. CDR3 amino acids: CASSLGVLNTGELFF. The DNA of the CDR3 is TGTGCCAGCAGCCTAGGTGTATTAAACACCGGGGAGCTGTTTTTT.

V gene TRBV7-8 combines with J gene TRBJ2-5, with 7 bases that match TRBD2. The J call may be incorrect, as the DNA end agrees better with TRBJ2-7. CDR3 length: 15 residues. Looked up from germline, CDR1 is SGHVS and CDR2 is FQNEAQ. The CDR3 nucleotides read TGTGCCAGCAGCCAAGCGGGGCCCTCCTACTACGAGCAGTACTTC. Translated: CASSQAGPSYYEQYF.

The chain links TRBV9 to TRBJ1-1; D gene ambiguous. The CDR3 covers 16 residues. V was pared by 0 bases and J by 5 bases, with 17 bases between. Germline loops: CDR1 SGDLS, CDR2 YYNGEE. Here the CDR3 reads CASSVGAGVANTEAFF. CDR3 coding DNA: TGTGCCAGCAGCGTAGGGGCAGGTGTTGCGAATACTGAAGCTTTCTTT.